This T cell receptor beta chain was recorded in a study of T cells in Graves' hyperthyroidism and ophthalmopathy. The CDR3 is made up of 15 amino acids. V lost 0 bases, J lost 9 bases, and 6 bases stayed unmatched. The germline V gene has CDR1 MNHEY and CDR2 SVGEGT. TCR beta CDR3 region amplification was performed from RNA transcripts. First-round RT-PCR of the TCR CDR3 relied on the HTBI primer set. TCRdb fed the multiplex PCR reads into MiXCR, producing one record per CDR3 protein. Of around 190,000 distinct CDR3 sequences detected, about a sixth appear once; the ten largest clones hold 53%. Sample: blood. The chain employs TRBV6-2 or TRBV6-3 and TRBJ2-1, with TRBD2 matching 9 bases. The sequence was collected from a woman in her forties or fifties with Graves' hyperthyroidism. Written as DNA, the CDR3 is TGTGCCAGCAGTTACTCGCGGGAGGGCCTAAGTGAGCAGTTCTTC. It is translated as CASSYSREGLSEQFF.